This TCR beta chain is from a study of T-cell memory formation after mild COVID-19. V was cut by 2 bases and J by 6 bases, with 6 bases left in between. Germline CDR1 GTSNPN, CDR2 SVGIG (reference sequence). The CDR3 is 11 amino acids. This clonotype has just a few counts. Antigen: not known. General observations from the study: Clones contracting day 15 to 85 were balanced CD4/CD8; later expanders leaned CD4+. Pre-infection memory carried some responding clones, suggesting that cross-reactive memory joined.

From 5'RACE with constant-segment primers came TCR alpha and TCR beta cDNA libraries that carried sample barcodes and UMIs. TCRdb used MiXCR to reprocess the 5' RACE reads, holding one entry per CDR3 protein. The sample comprises 400,000 to 500,000 distinct CDR3 sequences, over 15% of which are singletons, and roughly 21% rests with the top ten. This TCR derives from a man younger than 35 who had mild COVID-19 (a few samples of this study predate the infection). Cell type and time point are not known. This rearrangement joins TRBV30 to TRBJ2-3, with D unclear. The sample was PBMCs or a T cell subset sorted from them (not recorded which). For the CDR3, the DNA is TGTGCCTGGAGTTTTCTGGATACGCAGTATTTT. The encoded protein is CAWSFLDTQYF.